This T cell receptor (beta chain) was documented in a study of T cell responses to AZD1222 COVID-19 vaccine. Germline V gene sequence: CDR1 MNHNY, CDR2 SVGAGI (reference sequence). The CDR3 length is 15 residues. V lost 7 bases and J 0 bases, leaving 14 bases between the germline ends. Sequencing used immunoSEQ multiplex PCR; TCRdb keeps in-frame clones, though not all of them. The sample shows about 88,000 clones, 92% of them seen only once. This specimen consisted of peripheral blood, obtained on day 0 of AZD1222 vaccination. The chain couples TRBV6-6 to TRBJ2-3, with D unresolved. This receptor was identified in an adult in good health. The CDR3 nucleotides read TGTGCCAGCACCTCGGCTGAGATTAGCACAGATACGCAGTATTTT. Protein sequence: CASTSAEISTDTQYF.